Below are 4 T cell receptor beta chains sequenced from a single sample in a study of T cell repertoires in ileal Crohn's disease. Profiling relied on immunoSEQ multiplex PCR, and the TCRdb table lists in-frame clones only, not all of them. The sample lists more than 10,000 clones, more than 70% occurring once. Time point described: neoterminal ileum biopsy at postoperative endoscopy, about 6 months after surgery. Sequencing was done on a sample of ileal tissue. The receptors stem from an adult with Crohn's disease.

This clone is categorized as medium-sized. The V gene is TRBV10-2, the J gene TRBJ2-7; TRBD1 aligns across 9 bases. Losses at the gene ends were 5 bases for V and 5 bases for J; bases not matched to a gene: 4. CDR3 length: 13 amino acids. Germline V gene sequence: CDR1 WSHSY, CDR2 SAAADI. CDR3 nucleotide sequence: TGCGCCAGCAGTTCTACAGGGGGCGACGAGCAGTACTTC. Translation gives CASSSTGGDEQYF.

The chain employs TRBV2 and TRBJ2-5; D perhaps matches TRBD2 (5 bases). The CDR3 totals 13 residues. Germline V gives CDR1 SNHLY, CDR2 FYNNEI. The V and J ends lost 3 bases and 11 bases respectively, with 16 bases between them. The CDR3 DNA follows: TGTGCCAGCAGTGACCTACTTGTCGGGGAGCAGTACTTC. This encodes CASSDLLVGEQYF.

The chain is built from TRBV28 and TRBJ1-2; 8 bases line up with TRBD1. Germline CDR1 is MDHEN and CDR2 is SYDVKM. The CDR3 has 14 amino acids. V dropped 4 bases and J dropped 7; count of bases not matched to a gene: 8. The CDR3 DNA reads as TGTGCCAGCAGTTCGTGGACAGGGTCAGGTGGCTACACCTTC. Its protein product is CASSSWTGSGGYTF.

This clone is labeled medium-sized. Other DNA sequences of this sample code for an identical CDR3. The chain couples TRBV27 to TRBJ1-6; D might be TRBD1 (6 bases). CDR1 is MNHEY, CDR2 SMNVEV, per germline (reference sequence). The CDR3 length is 15 residues. V was pared by 2 bases and J by 5 bases, with 10 bases between. The CDR3, as DNA: TGTGCCAGCAGTTTAGGGCAGGGGAATAATTCACCCCTCCACTTT. This translates into CASSLGQGNNSPLHF.